Listed below are T cell receptor beta chains from one sample, sequenced in a study of blood T cell repertoires in COVID-19. The assay was immunoSEQ multiplex PCR, and TCRdb's table has in-frame clones only and misses some. The table has 200,000 or so clones, approximately 82% seen once. Sequences were obtained from peripheral blood. Source of these receptors: a human donor with acute or convalescent COVID-19. The donor label of this sample is uncertain. CDR3s leave out the opening cysteine and the closing phenylalanine or tryptophan. Fields, in order: CDR3 protein, V gene, J gene, clone size. Clone size appears in some rows only: once, few, many, or a class for an expanded clone.

CDR3 protein: ASSQLTPLNTEAF; V gene: TRBV16; J gene: TRBJ1-1; clone size: once
CDR3 protein: ASTPPGGRTDTQY; V gene: TRBV2; J gene: TRBJ2-3; clone size: .
CDR3 protein: ASSLGQGAHYGYT; V gene: TRBV28; J gene: TRBJ1-2; clone size: .
CDR3 protein: ASSPTGGGQPQH; V gene: TRBV18; J gene: TRBJ1-5; clone size: .
CDR3 protein: ASSWDSDNSPLH; V gene: TRBV7-9; J gene: TRBJ1-6; clone size: .
CDR3 protein: ASSLTSGRETQY; V gene: TRBV7-9; J gene: TRBJ2-5; clone size: few
CDR3 protein: ASSIGLAGGNEQF; V gene: TRBV19; J gene: TRBJ2-1; clone size: .
CDR3 protein: ASSSGHNTGELF; V gene: TRBV7-2; J gene: TRBJ2-2; clone size: .
CDR3 protein: ARVPDRGNGAF; V gene: TRBV19; J gene: TRBJ1-1; clone size: once
CDR3 protein: ASSQAGRENTEAF; V gene: TRBV3-1/TRBV3-2; J gene: TRBJ1-1; clone size: .
CDR3 protein: ASSRTGVETEAF; V gene: TRBV19; J gene: TRBJ1-1; clone size: .
CDR3 protein: ASSPFGNEQF; V gene: TRBV5-1; J gene: TRBJ2-1; clone size: .
CDR3 protein: ASSGPRRWVETQY; V gene: TRBV5-6; J gene: TRBJ2-5; clone size: .
CDR3 protein: ASSIQSGNTIY; V gene: TRBV19; J gene: TRBJ1-3; clone size: .
CDR3 protein: ASSPYRGLGYT; V gene: TRBV7-8; J gene: TRBJ1-2; clone size: .
CDR3 protein: ASTDPAGQAPYEQY; V gene: TRBV19; J gene: TRBJ2-7; clone size: .
CDR3 protein: ASSYEGTKNSPLH; V gene: TRBV6-5; J gene: TRBJ1-6; clone size: .